The present T cell receptor (beta chain) was sequenced within a study of cytomegalovirus exposure and HLA in healthy donors (dated by TCRdb to the late 2010s). In the study overall: An earlier analysis of approximately 640 of the donors reported roughly 300 Gb of sequence data and some 100 million unique TCR beta sequences from about 200 million T cells. Donor age, sex, ethnicity and CMV serostatus were collected together with the repertoire data. Class I and class II HLA loci were covered by the typing at four-digit resolution. All discovery cohort repertoires had been generated on a single sequencing platform. The study aimed to test whether signatures of past pathogen exposure could be identified by cataloging public T cell receptors. The T cell repertoires of several hundred subjects were profiled by immunosequencing and related to cytomegalovirus serostatus. Of the roughly 400 genotyped donors, less than 90% were placed in the genetic ancestry cluster associated with self-reported Caucasian donors. The later analysis used no new phenotypic data to find candidate immune exposures, relying instead on TCR beta sequences and their occurrence across donors. In an earlier analysis of roughly 600 of the donors, high-throughput TCR beta sequencing was used to judge whether each TCR beta V gene segment behaved as functional or pseudogenic. To predict cytomegalovirus infection status, the study combined high-throughput TCR immunosequencing, statistical association of individual TCRs with disease status, and machine learning. A later analysis re-analyzed previously published TCR beta repertoires from 666 donors and added high-resolution HLA genotyping to study TCR occurrence patterns. Typing coverage differed by locus: A, B, C, DRB1 and DQB1 were typed in roughly 629-630 donors, DQA1 in 522, DPA1 in 600 to 610, and DPB1 in just under 490. Along with the approximately 650-subject first cohort, a separate validation cohort of over a hundred different subjects was used. A later genetic analysis took genome-wide SNP genotypes for about 55% of the 666 donors and used that subset as a discovery cohort. On average, around 240,000 unique TCR beta nucleotide sequences were sequenced per donor among a few hundred genotyped donors of the cohort, with roughly 18% of those sequences being non-productive. About five DR-DQ haplotypes were treated as single units for association and clustering because of strong linkage in the cohort. An early release covering over 500 HLA-typed donors comprised roughly 300 gigabases of sequencing data and about 90 million unique TCR sequences.

Study-wide findings and limitations: In a later analysis, the rate of TCR association differed among HLA loci, with DRB1 alleles having the most associated TCRs and HLA-C alleles having the fewest. A later genetic analysis associated a missense DCLRE1C variant with V-gene and J-gene trimming of TCR beta chains, and an independent cohort replicated the association. In a later analysis, around 15,000 TCR beta sequences were associated with specific HLA alleles at a false discovery rate of 0.05. Only TCR beta chains were sequenced in this cohort, and the absence of alpha or paired-chain data limited detectable features. In a later analysis, HLA-associated TCR beta chains showed more clonal expansion and lower generation probabilities than non-associated chains that were equally common. In an earlier analysis of approximately 590 of the donors, most TCR beta V segments appeared in productive rearrangements about 87% or about 30% of the time, broadly matching IMGT annotations. In a later analysis, most CMV-associated TCR beta chains were found to appear HLA-restricted, with HLA associations seemingly driven largely by CMV exposure. Linkage disequilibrium might explain the correlated functional status among segregating V segments, but an unknown experimental factor could not be ruled out. Roughly uniform sequencing depth across donors was assumed in presence/absence analyses, although this assumption may not hold. The study listed 150 to 200 TCR beta chains as associated with cytomegalovirus. The classifier was reported to diagnose cytomegalovirus status with high specificity and sensitivity in both the original and validation cohorts. A further reported finding was that TCR beta sequences accurately predicted the HLA-A and HLA-B alleles for most subjects in the first cohort. Compared with the roughly 700-donor mean, donors in an Asian-associated ancestry cluster had fewer N-insertions in productive TCRs, according to a later genetic analysis. Because HLA typing was missing for some donors at each locus, association tests included only the typed subset. A later analysis reported that several top co-occurrence clusters appeared linked to parvovirus B19, influenza, CMV and Epstein-Barr virus. When HLA alleles, especially DR and DQ, strongly co-occurred, attributing TCR associations to individual alleles was difficult. Fewer than 20 rarely observed V segments, including chromosome 9 orphons, were excluded from the earlier analysis of almost 600 of the donors because counts were too low. A cluster of highly shared sequence variants was judged likely to be a technical artifact of the sequencing pipeline. The only immune exposure information available for the cohort was CMV serostatus. The 87-base-pair reads could not distinguish some IMGT-functional V segments, including TRBV6-2 and TRBV6-3, so those segments were excluded. A few of the identified cytomegalovirus-associated TCR beta chains were confirmed in vitro to be specific for cytomegalovirus antigens. According to the authors, the approach could potentially be generalized to other disease states and immunological phenotypes. Most TCR sequences were observed very rarely across donors, whereas some public TCRs were present in many individuals.

The CDR3 contains 15 residues, cysteine and phenylalanine counted. Here the CDR3 DNA is all that survives: 45 bases in frame from base 1. Clipping removes 6 bases from V and 5 bases from J, with 8 as the unmatched junction base count. Taken from the germline V gene, the CDR1 and CDR2 loops are MGHRA and YSYEKL. Library creation used the immunoSEQ multiplex PCR assay. The multiplex PCR relied on a mix of 60 forward primers for TCR Vbeta segments and 13 reverse primers for TCR Jbeta segments. Amplification of the CDR3 region of rearranged TCR beta genes was performed with a multiplex PCR assay on genomic DNA. Amplified TCR beta libraries were sequenced as 87-base-pair reads on the Illumina HiSeq System. For the original study's pipeline: A later analysis counted about 76 million unique TCR beta chains across the 650 to 700 repertoires, and some 11 million of these chains were shared by at least two donors. To remove PCR and sequencing errors, raw reads were error-corrected and collapsed into unique sequences using a nearest-neighbor algorithm that merged closely related sequences. V, D and J gene segments were assigned by aligning CDR3 sequences to IMGT reference sequences. For a sequence to be retained, a match of at least six nucleotides was required to both a V gene segment and a J gene segment. Rearrangements were called productive when the CDR3 lacked stop codons and stayed in frame with V and J; all others were non-productive. CDR3 was defined according to IMGT convention as the region running from the second conserved V-encoded cysteine to the conserved J-encoded phenylalanine. The earlier analysis of approximately 500 of the donors excluded sequences that lacked an unambiguous match to a single V gene segment. An earlier analysis of several hundred of the donors called V segments functional above 56.7% productive rearrangements and segregating when the between-donor standard deviation exceeded 5%. A statistical classification framework was built to diagnose cytomegalovirus status from the catalog of TCR beta chain sequences. V and J gene assignment, in a later analysis, came from comparing TCR nucleotide sequences with IMGT/GENE-DB human TR gene sequences. The TCRdist pipeline was used in a later analysis to assign CDR3 sequences and most-parsimonious VDJ recombination scenarios. In a later analysis, each TCR beta chain was defined by its CDR3 amino acid sequence together with its V-gene family, and reads lacking a unique V-gene family were excluded. A later analysis removed 600 or so highly shared, low-generation-probability nucleotide sequences to deal with suspected cross-contamination and a sequencing artifact. A later analysis calculated a clonal expansion index for each public chain from normalized within-repertoire ranks of inferred template counts. A later analysis computed generation probabilities with a VDJ recombination model fitted to out-of-frame rearrangements, and checked the results against IGoR. A later analysis scored TCR-TCR, TCR-HLA and TCR-CMV co-occurrence with hypergeometric tests, applying a repertoire-size bias correction to TCR pairs. In a later analysis, false discovery rates were estimated by permuting HLA or CMV assignments 20 times. In a later analysis, co-occurring TCRs were grouped with DBSCAN, and TCRdist sequence similarity was added when clustering was performed within HLA-allele-positive subsets. For co-occurrence clustering, repertoires with fewer than 30,000 or more than 120,000 public chains were excluded, along with about five repertoires with anomalous nucleotide sharing. TCRdb obtained this table from immuneACCESS and retained in-frame rearrangements with V and J assigned. These tables miss some clones; where compared with another copy, unresolved V genes account for less than half of the shortfall, and the remainder is unexplained. Clone size and the V and J calls come from that table; the DNA yielded D and trimming. The sample profile shows 110,000 or so clones; around 80% of them were found once. Around 5.1% of the sample is in the top ten clones.

Turning to this clone: Its antigen is not yet known. Per-base qualities were not stored, and no clone one base away is much larger.

The cohort comprised approximately 700 healthy bone marrow donors. At the time of sampling, all cohort members were nominally healthy, though unrecorded immune exposures were likely present. The donor tested CMV seronegative and was one of the 352 seronegative cohort members. A peripheral blood sample was collected from each donor, and TCR beta sequencing was performed on peripheral blood mononuclear cells. The Qiagen DNeasy Blood Extraction Kit was used to extract genomic DNA from the blood cell samples. Sequencing input: PBMCs. Rearrangement joined TRBV4-1 to TRBJ2-7; TRBD1 aligns with 12 central bases. The TCR comes from a male donor in good health and CMV-seronegative. The nucleotide sequence is given as TGCGCCAGCAGTTACGGGGACAGGGGGCGAGACGAGCAGTACTTC. Its translation reads: CASSYGDRGRDEQYF.